This T cell receptor beta chain appears in the sequencing data of a study of breast tumors, draining lymph nodes, adjacent tissues. Note on this clonotype: Its matching antigen is unknown.

CDR3 length: 15 residues. V was clipped by 2 bases and J by 5 bases, with 15 bases between them. Germline CDR1 SNHLY, CDR2 FYNNEI. Notes on the study in general: Compared with lymph nodes, tumors were less diverse; compared with nontumor tissue, more. Compared with basal-like, luminal-like tumors shared significantly more repertoire with nontumor tissue. Findings are consistent with lymph node origin and intratumoral expansion of most tumor T cells.

Breast cancer patients provided tissue from their axillary draining lymph nodes. MiXCR, applied by TCRdb to the multiplex PCR reads, yields one record per CDR3 protein. This sample has about 200,000 distinct CDR3 sequences, with less than 35% found just once. The clonotype was recovered from a female donor with breast cancer. Some clones in this sample may be carry-over from other donors' samples. The material sequenced was axillary lymph node tissue. The chain employs TRBV2 and TRBJ2-5; D is unclear. This CDR3 is CASSEWQHTGETQYF. CDR3 bases: TGTGCCAGCAGTGAATGGCAACACACCGGGGAGACCCAGTACTTC.